This TCR beta chain was retrieved from a study of B cell selection in AIRE deficiency. The germline V and J ends were trimmed by 2 bases and 0 bases, with 14 bases remaining between them. The CDR3 contains 18 residues. Germline values: CDR1 MNHNS, CDR2 SASEGT. For this clone: Its specificity is unknown.

Notes on the study in general: Shared Treg sequences had shorter CDR3s, biased toward rearrangements with few non-templated insertions.

Regulatory T cells were sorted as CD4+CD25hiCD127low/negative. Measured with immunoSEQ multiplex PCR; TCRdb has only the in-frame clones, and not every one. The sample consists of some 14,000 clones, 90% to 95% of them appearing once. The sequenced sample consisted of Tregs sorted from PBMCs. J is TRBJ2-6 and V is TRBV6-1, with D possibly being TRBD2 (7 bases). This sequence originates from a human donor with AIRE deficiency. For the CDR3, the DNA is TGTGCCAGCAGTGAACTCGGGGGGCTCTACTCTGGGGCCAACGTCCTGACTTTC. As protein: CASSELGGLYSGANVLTF.